The present entry profiles one T cell receptor (beta chain) with its context. This is likely an artifact of a read error, given a far larger clone one base away. Other DNA sequences in this sample translate to the same CDR3. The data derive from a study of shared clonotypes between healthy human individuals. Healthy HIV-negative adults with no recent acute infections or vaccinations were recruited as donors. Researchers drew on about 90 million PBMCs for genomic DNA from unsorted samples. Some clones are missing from TCRdb's copy, which holds only in-frame ones; the method was immunoSEQ multiplex PCR. The repertoire consists of some 490,000 clones, with 65% to 85% occurring once and the leading ten covering about an eighth. Germline CDR1 SQVTM, CDR2 ANQGSEA. The CDR3 has 12 residues. Deletions cut 4 bases from V and 10 bases from J, with 14 bases between.

The clonotype was recovered from a woman aged 40-49 years in good health. Some clones in this sample may be carry-over from other donors' samples. The specimen sequenced was PBMCs. The chain recombines TRBV29-1 with TRBJ2-1; D possibly corresponds to TRBD1 (5 bases). The CDR3 protein is CSVVQAGFEQFF. The CDR3 DNA reads TGCAGCGTTGTACAGGCTGGCTTCGAGCAGTTCTTC.